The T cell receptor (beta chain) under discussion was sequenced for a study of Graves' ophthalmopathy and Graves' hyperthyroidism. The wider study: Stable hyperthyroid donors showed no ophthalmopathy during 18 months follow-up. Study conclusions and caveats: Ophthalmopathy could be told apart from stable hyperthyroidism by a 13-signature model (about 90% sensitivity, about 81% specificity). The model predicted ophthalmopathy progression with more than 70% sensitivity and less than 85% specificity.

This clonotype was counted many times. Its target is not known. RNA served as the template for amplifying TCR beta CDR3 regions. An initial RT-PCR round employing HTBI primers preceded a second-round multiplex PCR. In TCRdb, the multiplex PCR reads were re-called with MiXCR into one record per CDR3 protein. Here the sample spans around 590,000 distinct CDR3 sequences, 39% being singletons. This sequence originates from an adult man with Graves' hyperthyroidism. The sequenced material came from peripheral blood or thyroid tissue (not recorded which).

CDR3 amino acids: CASSHQAGRGSGANVLTF. The CDR3 DNA follows: TGCGCCAGCAGCCACCAGGCGGGACGGGGGTCTGGGGCCAACGTCCTGACTTTC. J is TRBJ2-6 and V is TRBV4-1; D is possibly TRBD2 (6 bases). This CDR3 comprises 18 residues. V dropped 3 bases and J dropped 1 base, with 16 bases sitting between them. CDR1 and CDR2 (germline): MGHRA, YSYEKL.